This passage covers 26 T cell receptor beta chains from one sample sequenced in a study of CD8 T cells in ankylosing spondylitis. TCRdb re-derived calls from the 5' RACE reads in MiXCR, one entry per CDR3 protein. The repertoire holds hundreds of thousands of distinct CDR3 sequences, with 15% to 20% as singletons. Input material: blood, either unsorted or a sorted T cell fraction (not recorded which). These receptors were taken from a male donor with ankylosing spondylitis or in good health (not recorded which).

The V gene is TRBV10-3, the J gene TRBJ1-2; perhaps TRBD1 as D (5 bases). CDR1 is ENHRY, CDR2 SYGVKD, per germline. The CDR3 is made up of 14 amino acids. Deletions cut 3 bases from V and 2 bases from J, with 10 bases between. CDR3 loop: CAISEAGSNYGYTF. In DNA form, the CDR3 reads TGTGCCATCAGTGAAGCAGGGTCGAACTATGGCTACACCTTC.

In its sample, this clonotype was seen many times. CDR3 sequence (DNA): TGCGCCAGCAGCGGCGACAGGGGGCGGCTCACTGAAGCTTTCTTT. Protein product: CASSGDRGRLTEAFF. The chain is built from TRBV5-1 and TRBJ1-1, with 10 bases identical to TRBD1. V trimming: 4 bases; J trimming: 4 bases; junction bases outside the gene matches: 7. Germline loops: CDR1 SGHRS, CDR2 YFSETQ. CDR3 length: 15 amino acids. The full variable domain, rest sourced from reference TRBV5-1 and TRBJ1-1, is KAGVTQTPRYLIKTRGQQVTLSCSPISGHRSVSWYQQTPGQGLQFLFEYFSETQRNKGNFPGRFSGRQFSNSRSEMNVSTLELGDSALYLCASSGDRGRLTEAFFGQGTRLTVV.

There are a few counts of this clonotype. The chain joins TRBV12-3 or TRBV12-4 to TRBJ2-2, with no clear D. The CDR3 has 14 amino acids. V lost 6 bases and J lost 2, with 10 bases in between. The chain's CDR3 is CASRGPTNTGELFF. As DNA, the CDR3 is TGTGCCAGCAGAGGGCCAACCAACACCGGGGAGCTGTTTTTT.

This clonotype was recorded a few times. The chain joins TRBV12-3 or TRBV12-4 to TRBJ2-1; no reliable D call. V lost 8 bases to trimming and J lost 8 bases, with 16 bases between them. This CDR3 has 13 residues. The CDR3 DNA is TGTGCCAGCCGCTACGCCTCAGGCTATGAGCAGTTCTTC. Its translation: CASRYASGYEQFF.

This clonotype has a count of ten or more. V gene TRBV20-1 combines with J gene TRBJ2-1; 12 bases fit TRBD2. This CDR3 region has 15 residues. Germline values: CDR1 DFQATT, CDR2 SNEGSKA (reference sequence). V trimming: 4 bases; J trimming: 5 bases; junction bases outside the gene matches: 6. The CDR3 DNA reads TGCAGTGCTAAACTAGCGGGAGGTTGGCACAATGAGCAGTTCTTC. It encodes CSAKLAGGWHNEQFF.

As concerns this clonotype: One junction end does not reproduce the germline sequence, and a read error may be involved. The chain is built from TRBV7-2 and TRBJ1-6, with a tentative D call TRBD1 (6 bases). There are 15 residues in the CDR3. CDR1 SGHTA and CDR2 FQGNSA come from the germline V gene. CDR3 loop: CASSSRTAGQEPFHF. As DNA, the CDR3 is TGTGCCAGCAGCAGCCGGACAGCGGGGCAGGAACCCTTCCACTTT.

This clonotype was counted only a few times. The chain joins TRBV28 to TRBJ2-1; TRBD2 agrees at 10 bases. V lost 6 bases to trimming and J lost 5 bases; unmatched junction nucleotides: 7. The CDR3 runs to 15 residues. Germline CDR1 is MDHEN and CDR2 is SYDVKM. CDR3 in DNA: TGTGCCAGCAGCGCAGCGGGAGGGATTAACAATGAGCAGTTCTTC. This codes for CASSAAGGINNEQFF.

The chain has TRBV28 and TRBJ1-6; no firm D call. In germline, CDR1 is MDHEN, CDR2 SYDVKM. Trimming pared 7 bases from V and 7 bases from J, leaving 8 bases between. The CDR3 runs 12 residues. For the CDR3, the DNA is TGTGCCAGCACGGGTAGCAATTCACCCCTCCACTTT. Amino acids: CASTGSNSPLHF.

This clonotype was detected a few times. This chain links TRBV20-1 with TRBJ2-1, with D possibly being TRBD2 (6 bases). This CDR3 comprises 16 residues. V was cut by 4 bases and J by 2 bases, with 18 bases left in between. Germline assignment: CDR1 DFQATT and CDR2 SNEGSKA (reference sequence). As DNA, the CDR3 is TGCAGTGCTACCACCGACCTAGCGAGGGCCTACAATGAGCAGTTCTTC. Amino acids: CSATTDLARAYNEQFF.

The gene calls are TRBV5-1 and TRBJ2-7; D is possibly TRBD1 (5 bases). V shed 6 bases and J shed 6 bases, with 28 bases lying between them. The germline V gene encodes CDR1 SGHRS and CDR2 YFSETQ. The CDR3 totals 17 residues. CDR3 region: CASNVFRPGHICCEQYV. The DNA of the CDR3 is TGCGCCAGCAACGTTTTCCGCCCCGGACATATTTGTTGCGAGCAGTACGTC.

This chain uses TRBV24-1 with TRBJ2-2; 12 positions match TRBD2. The CDR3 covers 19 residues. Germline V gene lookup returns CDR1 KGHDR and CDR2 SFDVKD. V lost 0 bases, J lost 1 base, and 5 bases stayed unmatched. CDR3 DNA: TGTGCCACCAGTGATTTGGAGACTAGCGGGGGCCTGAACACCGGGGAGCTGTTTTTT. The encoded protein is CATSDLETSGGLNTGELFF.

This clonotype was counted a few times. This sequence joins TRBV12-3 or TRBV12-4 and TRBJ2-1; TRBD2 matches at 7 bases. The J segment lost 10 bases and the V segment lost 3 bases, leaving 9 bases of the junction unmatched. The CDR3 sequence is 14 residues long. CDR3 nucleotide sequence: TGTGCCAGCAGTTTGGGGGGAGGGCCCGCGGAGCAGTTCTTC. Translated, it gives CASSLGGGPAEQFF.

Only a few counts were recorded for this clonotype. The gene calls are TRBV25-1 and TRBJ1-1; D not certain. This CDR3 is 15 amino acids long. Germline-derived CDR1 and CDR2 are MGHDK and SYGVNS. Trimming removed 6 bases from V and 1 base from J, with 15 bases in between. CDR3 DNA: TGTGCCAGCAGGGCTCGAAGATCTGCGAACACTGAAGCTTTCTTT. Its protein is CASRARRSANTEAFF. Full variable domain (rest looked up from reference TRBV25-1 and TRBJ1-1): EADIYQTPRYLVIGTGKKITLECSQTMGHDKMYWYQQDPGMELHLIHYSYGVNSTEKGDLSSESTVSRIRTEHFPLTLESARPSHTSQYLCASRARRSANTEAFFGQGTRLTVV.

This clonotype was picked up a small number of times. V is TRBV15 and J is TRBJ2-7; D uncertain. This CDR3 spans 14 amino acids. Germline V CDR1 and CDR2: LNHNV, YYDKDF (reference sequence). Trimming stripped 0 bases from V and 5 bases from J, with 11 bases between. CDR3 loop: CATSRDQWNHEQYV. DNA for the CDR3: TGTGCCACCAGCAGAGATCAGTGGAACCACGAGCAGTACGTC.

This clonotype was recorded a few times. The chain is built from TRBV20-1 and TRBJ2-1, with TRBD2 identical over 8 bases. The J segment lost 6 bases and the V segment lost 0 bases, leaving 7 bases of the junction unmatched. Germline V lookup: CDR1 DFQATT, CDR2 SNEGSKA (reference sequence). The CDR3 has 15 amino acids. The CDR3 sequence: CSARDRRAGGNEQFF. CDR3 in DNA: TGCAGTGCTAGAGATCGACGCGCGGGGGGCAATGAGCAGTTCTTC.

This clonotype has more than one count but fewer than ten. This chain joins TRBV7-3 and TRBJ1-5, with D hard to call. Per the germline V gene, CDR1 is SGHTA and CDR2 is FQGTGA. V lost 1 base to trimming and J lost 6 bases, with 7 bases between them. The CDR3 loop spans 13 amino acids. CDR3: CASSLRKGQPQHF. In nucleotides, the CDR3 is TGTGCCAGCAGCTTAAGAAAGGGTCAGCCCCAGCATTTT.

In this sample, this clonotype turned up many times. The V gene is TRBV6-1, the J gene TRBJ1-2; D not resolved. Germline CDR1 is MNHNS and CDR2 is SASEGT. This CDR3 comprises 13 residues. Trimming stripped 6 bases from V and 0 bases from J, with 8 bases between. CDR3 loop: CASSLTANYGYTF. The DNA of the CDR3 is TGTGCCAGCAGCCTGACTGCTAACTATGGCTACACCTTC.

This clonotype was seen a few times. The chain has TRBV5-1 and TRBJ2-5; weak D call: TRBD2 (6 bases). The CDR3 totals 14 residues. V shed 1 base and J shed 5 bases, with 12 bases lying between them. Germline CDR1 and CDR2: SGHRS and YFSETQ. CDR3 nucleotide sequence: TGCGCCAGCAGCTTGTCTCCGGGAGTGGAGACCCAGTACTTC. It yields the protein CASSLSPGVETQYF.

This clonotype was detected only once. The rearrangement links TRBV7-9 to TRBJ2-2; D gene uncertain. Per the germline V gene, CDR1 is SEHNR and CDR2 is FQNEAQ (reference sequence). This CDR3 contains 15 residues. Trimming removed 1 base at V and 5 bases at J, with 11 bases between. CDR3 DNA: TGTGCCAGCAGCTTAGTGGTCACGGATACCGGGGAGCTGTTTTTT. As protein: CASSLVVTDTGELFF.

This clonotype has more than one count but fewer than ten. The V call is TRBV20-1, the J call TRBJ2-3; tentative D call: TRBD2 (6 bases). V was shortened by 1 base and J by 4 bases, with 15 bases between the two germline ends. CDR1 DFQATT and CDR2 SNEGSKA come from the germline V gene (reference sequence). There are 15 residues in the CDR3. In DNA form, the CDR3 reads TGCAGTGCTAGAGGGGCGGGAATCTCTCCAGATACGCAGTATTTT. This gives the protein CSARGAGISPDTQYF.

The chain is built from TRBV29-1 and TRBJ2-1, with TRBD2 matching over 11 bases. Trimming removed 3 bases from V and 10 bases from J; junction bases left unmatched: 11. Per germline, CDR1 SQVTM and CDR2 ANQGSEA. This CDR3 contains 15 residues. The DNA of the CDR3 is TGCAGCGTTGAGAAGGTAGCGGGAGGGGGCGGAGAGCAGTTCTTC. Translation: CSVEKVAGGGGEQFF.

This sequence joins TRBV12-3 or TRBV12-4 and TRBJ2-7, with 7 bases aligning to TRBD1. Trimming cost V 10 bases and J 0 bases; bases outside gene matches: 9. The CDR3 is 14 amino acids. This CDR3 is CANLTGSDSYEQYV. The CDR3 bases are TGTGCCAACCTGACAGGGAGTGACTCCTACGAGCAGTACGTC.

V is TRBV4-1 and J is TRBJ2-2, with 7 bases lining up with TRBD2. CDR3 length: 15 amino acids. V was pared by 4 bases and J by 1 base, with 3 bases of the junction left unmatched. Germline lookup yields CDR1 MGHRA and CDR2 YSYEKL. This CDR3 reads CASSPPSGNTGELFF. CDR3 DNA sequence: TGCGCCAGCAGCCCGCCTAGCGGGAACACCGGGGAGCTGTTTTTT.

There are a few counts of this clonotype. The chain uses TRBV4-2 and TRBJ1-2; the D gene is possibly TRBD1 (5 bases). Per germline, CDR1 LGHNA and CDR2 YNFKEQ. Trimming cost V 0 bases and J 3 bases, with 8 bases left between them. The length of the CDR3 is 14 residues. In DNA form, the CDR3 reads TGTGCCAGCAGCCAAGAGAGACAGTACTATGGCTACACCTTC. This gives the protein CASSQERQYYGYTF.

J is TRBJ2-1 and V is TRBV11-2; possible D gene TRBD2, 6 bases. Trimming pared 6 bases from V and 3 bases from J, leaving 12 bases between. CDR1 is SGHAT and CDR2 is FQNNGV in the germline V gene. The CDR3 loop spans 14 amino acids. The CDR3 region has the DNA TGTGCCAGCAGTCGGGGGAACCTCTACAATGAGCAGTTCTTC. It yields the protein CASSRGNLYNEQFF.

In this sample, this clonotype turned up a few times. This rearrangement joins TRBV12-3 or TRBV12-4 to TRBJ2-3; 8 bases line up with TRBD2. This CDR3 region has 15 residues. V was pared by 3 bases and J by 6 bases, with 8 bases of the junction left unmatched. CDR3 DNA sequence: TGTGCCAGCAGTTTCGGGGGGGCTGTCCAGGATACGCAGTATTTT. Protein product: CASSFGGAVQDTQYF.